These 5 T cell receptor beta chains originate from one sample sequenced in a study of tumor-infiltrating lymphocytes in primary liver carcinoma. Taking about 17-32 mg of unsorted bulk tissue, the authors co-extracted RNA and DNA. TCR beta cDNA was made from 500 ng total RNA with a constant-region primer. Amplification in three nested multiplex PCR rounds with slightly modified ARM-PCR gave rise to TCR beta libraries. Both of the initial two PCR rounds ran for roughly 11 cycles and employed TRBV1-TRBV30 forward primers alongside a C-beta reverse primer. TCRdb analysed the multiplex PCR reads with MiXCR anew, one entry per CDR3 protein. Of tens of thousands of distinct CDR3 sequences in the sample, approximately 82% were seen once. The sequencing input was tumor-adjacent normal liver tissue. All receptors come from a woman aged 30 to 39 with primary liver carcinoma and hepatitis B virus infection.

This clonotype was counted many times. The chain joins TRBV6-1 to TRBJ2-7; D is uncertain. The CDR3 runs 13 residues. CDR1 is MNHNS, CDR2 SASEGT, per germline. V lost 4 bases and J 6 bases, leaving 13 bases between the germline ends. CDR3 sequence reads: CASSARWALEQYF. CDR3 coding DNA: TGTGCCAGCAGTGCCCGATGGGCTCTCGAGCAGTACTTC.

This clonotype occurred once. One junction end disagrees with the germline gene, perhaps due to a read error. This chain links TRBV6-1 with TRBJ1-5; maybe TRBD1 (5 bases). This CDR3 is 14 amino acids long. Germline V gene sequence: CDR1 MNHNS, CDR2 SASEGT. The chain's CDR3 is CASSEGRNNQPQHF. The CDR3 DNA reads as TGTGCAAGCAGTGAGGGGCGGAACAATCAGCCCCAGCATTTT.

The CDR3 DNA sequence: TGCAGCGTTGGGACTAGCGGGAGCTCCTACAATGAGCAGTTCTTC. It codes for CSVGTSGSSYNEQFF. The chain combines TRBV29-1 with TRBJ2-1; 13 nucleotides line up with TRBD2. Germline V gene sequence: CDR1 SQVTM, CDR2 ANQGSEA. This CDR3 spans 15 amino acids. Losses at the gene ends were 4 bases for V and 0 bases for J; bases not matched to a gene: 0.

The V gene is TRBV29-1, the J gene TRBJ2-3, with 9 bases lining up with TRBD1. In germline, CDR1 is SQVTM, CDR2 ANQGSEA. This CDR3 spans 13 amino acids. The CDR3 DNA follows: TGCAGTGTGGGACAGGGAGTCACAGATACGCAGTATTTT. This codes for CSVGQGVTDTQYF.

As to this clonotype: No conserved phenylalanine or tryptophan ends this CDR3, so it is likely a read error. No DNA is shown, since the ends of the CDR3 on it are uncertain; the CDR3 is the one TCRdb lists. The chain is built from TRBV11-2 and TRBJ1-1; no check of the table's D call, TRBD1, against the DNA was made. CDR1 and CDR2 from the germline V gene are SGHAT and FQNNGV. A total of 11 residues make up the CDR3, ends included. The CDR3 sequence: CASSPGTKAFV.